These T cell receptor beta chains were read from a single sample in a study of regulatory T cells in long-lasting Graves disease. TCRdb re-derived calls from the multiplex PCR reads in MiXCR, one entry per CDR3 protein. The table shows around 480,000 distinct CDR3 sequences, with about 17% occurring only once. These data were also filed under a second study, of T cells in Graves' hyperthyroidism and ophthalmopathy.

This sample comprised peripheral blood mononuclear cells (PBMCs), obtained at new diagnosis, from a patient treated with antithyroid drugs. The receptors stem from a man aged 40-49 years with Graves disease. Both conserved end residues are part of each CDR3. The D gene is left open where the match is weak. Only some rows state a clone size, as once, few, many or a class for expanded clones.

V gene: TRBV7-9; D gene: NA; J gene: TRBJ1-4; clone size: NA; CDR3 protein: CAGSLVSGNEKLFF; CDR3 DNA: TGTGCCGGCAGCTTAGTTTCGGGGAATGAAAAACTGTTTTTT
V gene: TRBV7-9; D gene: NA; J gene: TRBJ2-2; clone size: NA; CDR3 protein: CASSLYGGTGELFF; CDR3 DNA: TGTGCTAGCAGCTTATATGGGGGAACCGGGGAGCTGTTTTTT
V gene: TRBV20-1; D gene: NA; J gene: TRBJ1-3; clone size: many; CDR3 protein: CSARGSGNTIYF; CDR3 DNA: TGCAGTGCTAGGGGAAGTGGAAACACCATATATTTT
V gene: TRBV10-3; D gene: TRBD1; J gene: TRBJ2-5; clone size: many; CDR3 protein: CAISEYRGQETQYF; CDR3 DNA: TGTGCCATCAGTGAATACAGGGGCCAAGAGACCCAGTACTTC
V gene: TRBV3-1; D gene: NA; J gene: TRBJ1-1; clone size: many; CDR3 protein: CASSQLGGFEAFF; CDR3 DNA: TGTGCCAGCAGTCAACTAGGGGGATTTGAAGCTTTCTTT
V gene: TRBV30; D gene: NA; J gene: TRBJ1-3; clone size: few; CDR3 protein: CAWQGSGNTIYF; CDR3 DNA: TGTGCCTGGCAGGGCTCTGGAAACACCATATATTTT
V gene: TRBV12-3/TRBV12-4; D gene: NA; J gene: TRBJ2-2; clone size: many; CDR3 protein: CASTNDKFTNTGELFF; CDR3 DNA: TGTGCCAGCACCAATGACAAATTTACGAACACCGGGGAGCTGTTTTTT
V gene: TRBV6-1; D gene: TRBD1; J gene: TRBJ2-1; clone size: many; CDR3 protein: CASSTTGVEQFF; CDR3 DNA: TGTGCCAGCAGTACAACAGGGGTCGAGCAGTTCTTC
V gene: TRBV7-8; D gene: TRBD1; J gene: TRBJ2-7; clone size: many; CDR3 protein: CASSSGTGWNYEQYF; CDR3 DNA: TGTGCCAGCAGCTCCGGGACAGGGTGGAACTACGAGCAGTACTTC
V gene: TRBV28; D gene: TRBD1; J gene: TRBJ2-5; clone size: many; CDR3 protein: CASRGTGKETQYF; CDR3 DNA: TGTGCCAGCAGGGGGACAGGGAAGGAGACCCAGTACTTC
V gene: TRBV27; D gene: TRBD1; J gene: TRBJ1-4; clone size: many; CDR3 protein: CASQPSSGDSLHEKLFF; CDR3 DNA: TGTGCCAGCCAACCGTCGAGTGGGGACAGCCTCCATGAAAAACTGTTTTTT
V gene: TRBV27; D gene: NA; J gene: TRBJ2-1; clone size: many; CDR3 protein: CASTRGPAYNEQFF; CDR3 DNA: TGTGCCAGCACTCGCGGGCCCGCCTACAATGAGCAGTTCTTC
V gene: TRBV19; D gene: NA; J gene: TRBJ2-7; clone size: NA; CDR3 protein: CASSNSGWGRPGSTEQYF; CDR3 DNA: TGTGCCAGTAGTAACTCGGGGTGGGGAAGGCCGGGATCTACAGAGCAGTACTTC
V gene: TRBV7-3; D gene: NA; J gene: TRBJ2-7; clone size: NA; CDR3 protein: CASSFPSREQYF; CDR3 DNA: TGTGCCAGCAGCTTCCCCTCCCGCGAGCAGTACTTC
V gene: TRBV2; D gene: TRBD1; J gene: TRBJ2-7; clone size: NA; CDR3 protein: CASRGDRVSYEQYF; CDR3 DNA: TGTGCCAGCAGAGGGGACAGGGTATCCTACGAGCAGTACTTC
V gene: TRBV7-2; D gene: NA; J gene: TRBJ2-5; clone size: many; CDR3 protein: CASSAGGTQETQYF; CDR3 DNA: TGTGCCAGCAGCGCAGGCGGGACTCAAGAGACCCAGTACTTC
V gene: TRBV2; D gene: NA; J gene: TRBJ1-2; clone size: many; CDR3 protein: CASQGRQINYGYTF; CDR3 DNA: TGTGCCAGCCAGGGACGGCAGATTAACTATGGCTACACCTTC
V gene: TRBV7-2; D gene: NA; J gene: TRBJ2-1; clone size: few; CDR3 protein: CASSPQYNEQLF; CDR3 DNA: TGTGCCAGCAGCCCGCAGTACAATGAGCAGCTCTTC
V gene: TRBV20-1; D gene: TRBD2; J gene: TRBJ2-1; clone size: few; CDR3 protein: CSQKGTSSYNEQFF; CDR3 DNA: TGCAGCCAGAAAGGGACTAGCTCCTACAATGAGCAGTTCTTC
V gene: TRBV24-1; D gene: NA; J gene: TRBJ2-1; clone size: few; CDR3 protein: CATSDLQARYSYNEQFF; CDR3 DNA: TGTGCCACCAGTGATCTGCAAGCGAGATACTCCTACAATGAGCAGTTCTTC
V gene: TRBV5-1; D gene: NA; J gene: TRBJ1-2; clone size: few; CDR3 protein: CASSLIAENYGYTF; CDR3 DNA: TGCGCCAGCAGCTTGATAGCGGAAAACTATGGCTACACCTTC
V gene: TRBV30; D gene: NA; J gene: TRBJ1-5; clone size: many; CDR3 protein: CAWSVGVVGNQPQHF; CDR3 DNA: TGTGCCTGGAGTGTAGGGGTGGTTGGCAATCAGCCCCAGCATTTT
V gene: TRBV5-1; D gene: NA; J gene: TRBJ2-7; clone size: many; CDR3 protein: CASSPDREQYF; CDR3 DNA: TGCGCCAGCAGCCCAGACAGGGAGCAGTACTTC
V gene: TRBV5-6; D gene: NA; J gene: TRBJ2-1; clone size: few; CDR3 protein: CASRLDSFYNEQFF; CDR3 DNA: TGTGCCAGCAGACTCGACAGCTTCTACAATGAGCAGTTCTTC
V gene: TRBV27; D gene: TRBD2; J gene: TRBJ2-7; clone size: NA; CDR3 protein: CASSLSRASGSYSSYEQYF; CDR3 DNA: TGTGCCAGCAGTTTATCAAGGGCTAGCGGGAGTTACAGCTCCTACGAGCAGTACTTC
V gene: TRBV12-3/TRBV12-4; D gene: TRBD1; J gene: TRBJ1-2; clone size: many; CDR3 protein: CASSRDRGRDYGYTF; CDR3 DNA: TGTGCCAGCAGCCGGGACAGGGGGCGCGACTATGGCTACACCTTC
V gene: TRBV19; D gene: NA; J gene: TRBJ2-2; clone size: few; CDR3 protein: CASSTWTGELFF; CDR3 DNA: TGTGCCAGTAGTACCTGGACCGGGGAGCTGTTTTTT
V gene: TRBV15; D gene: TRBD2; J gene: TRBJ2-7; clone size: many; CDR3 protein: CATSTTSGAYEQYF; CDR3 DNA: TGTGCCACCAGCACGACTAGCGGAGCATACGAGCAGTACTTC
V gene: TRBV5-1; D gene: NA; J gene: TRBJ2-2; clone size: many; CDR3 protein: CASSLVSGELFF; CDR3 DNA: TGCGCCAGCAGCTTGGTTTCCGGGGAGCTGTTTTTT
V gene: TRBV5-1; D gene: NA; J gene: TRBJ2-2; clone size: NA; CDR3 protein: CASSLAGTSSTGELFF; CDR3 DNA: TGCGCCAGCAGCTTGGCGGGAACGTCGAGCACCGGGGAGCTGTTTTTT
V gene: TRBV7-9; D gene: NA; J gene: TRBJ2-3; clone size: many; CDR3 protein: CASSLLIGAPDTQYF; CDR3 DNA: TGTGCCAGCAGCTTACTTATTGGGGCGCCAGATACGCAGTATTTT
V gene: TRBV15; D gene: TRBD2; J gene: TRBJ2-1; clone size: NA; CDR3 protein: CATSAGLANEQFF; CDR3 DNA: TGTGCCACCAGCGCGGGACTAGCTAATGAGCAGTTCTTC
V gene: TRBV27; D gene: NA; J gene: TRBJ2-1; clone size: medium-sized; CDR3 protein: CASSPPPGSAYNEQFF; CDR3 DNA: TGTGCCAGCAGTCCGCCCCCAGGTAGCGCCTACAATGAGCAGTTCTTC
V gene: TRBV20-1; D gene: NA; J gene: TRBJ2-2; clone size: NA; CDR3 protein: CSAPPWGAGNTGELFF; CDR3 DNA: TGCAGTGCTCCCCCTTGGGGGGCGGGGAACACCGGGGAGCTGTTTTTT
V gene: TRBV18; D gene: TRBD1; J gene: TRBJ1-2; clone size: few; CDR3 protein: CASCRDRGSDYGYTF; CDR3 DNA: TGTGCCAGCTGCCGGGACAGGGGATCGGACTATGGCTACACCTTC
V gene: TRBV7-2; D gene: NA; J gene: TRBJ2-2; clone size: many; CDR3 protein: CASSFPGGTGELFF; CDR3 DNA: TGTGCCAGCAGCTTTCCCGGCGGGACCGGGGAGCTGTTTTTT
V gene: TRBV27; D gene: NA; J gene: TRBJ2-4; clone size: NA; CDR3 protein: CASSLGKQNIQYF; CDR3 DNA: TGTGCCAGCAGTTTAGGGAAGCAAAACATTCAGTACTTC
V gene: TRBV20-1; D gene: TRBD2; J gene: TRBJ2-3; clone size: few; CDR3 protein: CSARAWTSGSTDTQYF; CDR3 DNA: TGCAGTGCTAGGGCTTGGACTAGCGGTAGCACAGATACGCAGTATTTT
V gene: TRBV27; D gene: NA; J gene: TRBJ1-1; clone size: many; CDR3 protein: CASSLFTGLEGAFF; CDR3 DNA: TGTGCCAGCAGTTTATTTACGGGGCTCGAGGGAGCTTTCTTT
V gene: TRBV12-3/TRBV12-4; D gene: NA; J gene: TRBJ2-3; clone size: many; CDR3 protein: CASSLGQQFTDTQYF; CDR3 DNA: TGTGCCAGCAGTTTAGGACAGCAATTCACAGATACGCAGTATTTT
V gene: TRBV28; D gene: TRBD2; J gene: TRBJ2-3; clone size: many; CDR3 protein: CASSTIAGVGSDTQYF; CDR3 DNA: TGTGCCAGCAGTACCATAGCGGGAGTAGGGTCAGATACGCAGTATTTT
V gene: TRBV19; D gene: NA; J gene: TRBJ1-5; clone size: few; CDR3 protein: CASSIGRDNYSNQPQHF; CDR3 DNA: TGTGCCAGTAGTATAGGCCGGGACAACTATAGCAATCAGCCCCAGCATTTT
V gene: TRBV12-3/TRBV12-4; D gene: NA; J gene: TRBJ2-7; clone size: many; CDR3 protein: CASSHRESYEQYF; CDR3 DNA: TGTGCCAGCAGTCACCGGGAGTCCTACGAGCAGTACTTC
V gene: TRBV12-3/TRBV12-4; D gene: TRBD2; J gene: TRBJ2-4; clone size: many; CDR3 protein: CASSSGLAGTKNIQYF; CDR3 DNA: TGTGCCAGCAGTTCCGGACTAGCGGGGACGAAAAACATTCAGTACTTC
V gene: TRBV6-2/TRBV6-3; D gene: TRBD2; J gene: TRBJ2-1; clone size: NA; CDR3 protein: CASSYLAGSQFF; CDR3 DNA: TGTGCCAGCAGTTACCTAGCGGGATCACAGTTCTTC
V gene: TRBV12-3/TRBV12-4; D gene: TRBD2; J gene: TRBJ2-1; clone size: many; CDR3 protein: CASRKLAGGNEQFF; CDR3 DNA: TGTGCCAGCAGGAAACTAGCGGGGGGAAATGAGCAGTTCTTC
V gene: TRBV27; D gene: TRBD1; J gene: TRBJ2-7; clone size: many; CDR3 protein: CASSLLGQGTYEQYF; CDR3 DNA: TGTGCCAGCAGTTTATTAGGACAGGGGACCTACGAGCAGTACTTC
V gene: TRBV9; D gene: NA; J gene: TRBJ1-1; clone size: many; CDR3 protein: CASSVATAQNTEAFF; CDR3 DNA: TGTGCCAGCAGCGTAGCTACAGCTCAGAACACTGAAGCTTTCTTT
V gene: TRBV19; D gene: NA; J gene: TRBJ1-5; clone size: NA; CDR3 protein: CASSKGEGNQPQHF; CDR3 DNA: TGTGCCAGTAGTAAAGGGGAGGGCAATCAGCCCCAGCATTTT
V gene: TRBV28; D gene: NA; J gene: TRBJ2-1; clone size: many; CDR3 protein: CASSLGRWEKVNNEQFF; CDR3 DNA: TGTGCCAGCAGTCTAGGCCGTTGGGAGAAAGTGAACAATGAGCAGTTCTTC
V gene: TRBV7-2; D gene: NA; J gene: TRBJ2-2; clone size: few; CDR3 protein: CASSLGGLIGELFF; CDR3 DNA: TGTGCCAGCAGCTTAGGTGGACTAATAGGGGAGCTGTTTTTT
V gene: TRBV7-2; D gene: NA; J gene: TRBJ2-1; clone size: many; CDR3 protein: CASSLEPPHSSYNEQFF; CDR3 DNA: TGTGCCAGCAGCTTAGAACCACCGCATAGCTCCTACAATGAGCAGTTCTTC
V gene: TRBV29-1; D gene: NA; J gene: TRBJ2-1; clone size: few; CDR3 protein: CSVEDPGGSYNEQFF; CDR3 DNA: TGCAGCGTTGAAGATCCCGGGGGCTCCTACAATGAGCAGTTCTTC
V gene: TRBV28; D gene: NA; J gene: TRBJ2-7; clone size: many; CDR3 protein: CASSAPRQSSYEQYF; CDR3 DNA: TGTGCCAGCAGTGCCCCACGACAGAGCTCCTACGAGCAGTACTTC